The 24 T cell receptor beta chains in this list originate from one sample, sequenced in a study of spatial heterogeneity in lung cancer (dated by TCRdb to about 2019). What the study reported, not specific to this receptor: The tumor nonsynonymous mutation count correlated with the number of expanded intratumoral alpha and beta TCRs.

These receptors have no known antigen. The time point label for this specimen denotes: sample taken at primary tumor resection. Library method: 5' RACE. Data came from a NextSeq 500. In TCRdb, the public reads were trimmed at Q25 with fastp and aligned with MiXCR, with productive beta chains retained. Rows matching on CDR3 protein sequence are summarized as one entry with the most common DNA and genes. The sample data list about 27,000 distinct CDR3 sequences, and about 7% of these were observed just once. The ten largest clones represent approximately 23% of the sample. Specimen: lung tumor tissue, collected at surgery. The source is a male donor with early-stage non-small cell lung cancer.

This clonotype showed up just a few times. The chain couples TRBV11-2 to TRBJ2-7; 8 bases match TRBD2. Germline V gene lookup returns CDR1 SGHAT and CDR2 FQNNGV. V shed 0 bases, J shed 2 bases, and the junction held 6 bases outside the gene matches. The CDR3 is 16 residues long. The DNA for the CDR3 is TGTGCCAGCAGCTTAGATGCGGGGGGCGCAGCCTACGAGCAGTACTTC. It specifies CASSLDAGGAAYEQYF.

This clonotype occurred many times. The genes are TRBV6-5 and TRBJ2-7; possible D gene TRBD1, 5 bases. Germline values: CDR1 MNHEY, CDR2 SVGAGI. The CDR3 totals 14 residues. The V end was cut by 0 bases, the J end by 3 bases, with 9 bases between. The CDR3 sequence: CASSYSSGHYEQYF. The CDR3 region has the DNA TGTGCCAGCAGTTACTCTTCAGGACACTACGAGCAGTACTTC.

This clonotype was observed a handful of times. This rearrangement joins TRBV5-1 to TRBJ2-3; 8 positions agree with TRBD2. The germline V gene has CDR1 SGHRS and CDR2 YFSETQ. The CDR3 is made up of 17 amino acids. The trim removed 2 bases at V and 6 bases at J, leaving 14 bases unmatched. The CDR3 spells CASSFTPPGGAGDTQYF. CDR3 nucleotides: TGCGCCAGCAGCTTTACCCCCCCCGGGGGGGCCGGGGATACGCAGTATTTT.

The genes are TRBV5-4 and TRBJ1-2; D is unresolved. Looked up from germline, CDR1 is SGHNT and CDR2 is YYREEE (reference sequence). V gave up 0 bases and J gave up 5 bases, with 5 bases separating them. This CDR3 is 12 amino acids long. CDR3 DNA sequence: TGTGCCAGCAGCTTGGAGGCTTATGGCTACACCTTC. It is translated as CASSLEAYGYTF.

Many counts were recorded for this clonotype. The gene calls are TRBV4-1 and TRBJ1-4, with D possibly TRBD1 on 6 matching bases. This CDR3 comprises 14 residues. Germline V CDR1 and CDR2: MGHRA, YSYEKL. With 0 bases removed from V and 8 bases from J, the gap between germline ends came to 10 bases. CDR3 DNA: TGCGCCAGCAGCCAAGATCAGGGGCGGGAAAAACTGTTTTTT. Translation: CASSQDQGREKLFF.

This clonotype has just a few counts. The genes are TRBV6-5 and TRBJ1-5, with D tentatively TRBD1 (6 bases). Germline CDR1 is MNHEY and CDR2 is SVGAGI. The length of the CDR3 is 13 residues. The V end was cut by 2 bases, the J end by 5 bases, with 7 bases between. The CDR3 is CASSYGGHQPQHF. CDR3 bases: TGTGCCAGCAGTTACGGGGGGCATCAGCCCCAGCATTTT.

This clonotype showed up many times. The V call is TRBV24-1, the J call TRBJ2-3, with 8 bases identical to TRBD1. Germline V gene lookup returns CDR1 KGHDR and CDR2 SFDVKD. The J segment lost 3 bases and the V segment lost 5 bases, leaving 0 bases of the junction unmatched. This CDR3 has 13 residues. Here the CDR3 reads CATSGTGTDTQYF. The CDR3 DNA follows: TGTGCCACCAGTGGGACAGGGACAGATACGCAGTATTTT.

This clonotype is a singleton in its sample. V and J are TRBV20-1 and TRBJ1-6; TRBD1 aligns across 8 bases. V lost 1 base, J lost 9 bases, and 11 bases stayed unmatched. This CDR3 has 16 amino acids. Germline assignment: CDR1 DFQATT and CDR2 SNEGSKA (reference sequence). CDR3 in DNA: TGCAGTGCTAGAGTGCCGGCGCCAGGGGGCTTTTCACCCCTCCACTTT. It codes for CSARVPAPGGFSPLHF.

The chain joins TRBV4-3 to TRBJ1-5; D not certain. CDR3 length: 13 residues. V was clipped by 4 bases and J by 8 bases, with 12 bases between them. Per germline, CDR1 LGHNA and CDR2 YSLEER. CDR3 amino acids: CASSPSVQEPQHF. As DNA, the CDR3 is TGCGCCAGCAGCCCATCCGTCCAGGAGCCCCAGCATTTT.

This clonotype was found many times. The V gene is TRBV9, the J gene TRBJ2-7; D may be TRBD2 (7 bases). This CDR3 spans 14 amino acids. V lost 4 bases and J lost 6, with 17 bases in between. Germline lookup yields CDR1 SGDLS and CDR2 YYNGEE. The CDR3 region is CASSPWGGRGEQYF. CDR3 sequence (DNA): TGTGCCAGCAGCCCCTGGGGGGGGCGAGGCGAGCAGTACTTC.

The chain carries TRBV6-5 and TRBJ1-5; D is uncertain. Trimming took off 6 bases at V and 5 bases at J, with 11 bases between the two ends. This CDR3 comprises 13 residues. Germline lookup yields CDR1 MNHEY and CDR2 SVGAGI. Here the CDR3 DNA reads TGTGCCAGCAGCCCCTTGTTATATCAGCCCCAGCATTTT. Amino acid sequence: CASSPLLYQPQHF.

This clonotype has at least ten counts. The chain uses TRBV7-2 and TRBJ2-2; no reliable D call. This CDR3 has 15 residues. The V gene's germline CDR1 is SGHTA and CDR2 FQGNSA. V lost 3 bases and J lost 7, with 15 bases in between. The CDR3 protein is CASSFRGVISGELFF. As DNA, the CDR3 is TGTGCCAGCAGCTTCCGAGGAGTCATCAGCGGGGAGCTGTTTTTT.

This clonotype was counted many times. The rearrangement links TRBV20-1 to TRBJ2-1, with 10 bases lining up with TRBD2. This CDR3 region has 15 residues. Germline CDR1 is DFQATT and CDR2 is SNEGSKA (reference sequence). V lost 0 bases to trimming and J lost 7 bases; unmatched junction nucleotides: 6. In nucleotides, the CDR3 is TGCAGTGCTAGAGATCAGCGGGGGGGCAATAATGAGCAGTTCTTC. Translating gives CSARDQRGGNNEQFF.

The chain is built from TRBV7-9 and TRBJ2-7; 8 bases match TRBD1. CDR3 length equals 14 residues. With V trimmed by 3 bases and J by 2 bases, 3 bases remained unmatched. From germline, CDR1 is SEHNR and CDR2 FQNEAQ (reference sequence). CDR3 DNA: TGTGCCAGCAGCTTCCGGGACAGGACCTACGAGCAGTACTTC. It encodes CASSFRDRTYEQYF.

The rearrangement links TRBV29-1 to TRBJ1-2; D is ambiguous. V gave up 0 bases and J gave up 5 bases, with 1 base separating them. The CDR3 covers 10 residues. Germline V lookup: CDR1 SQVTM, CDR2 ANQGSEA. The CDR3 region is CSVEEYGYTF. CDR3 DNA: TGCAGCGTTGAAGAGTATGGCTACACCTTC. Combining the CDR3 with reference TRBV29-1 and TRBJ1-2 gives the whole variable domain SAVISQKPSRDICQRGTSLTIQCQVDSQVTMMFWYRQQPGQSLTLIATANQGSEATYESGFVIDKFPISRPNLTFSTLTVSNMSPEDSSIYLCSVEEYGYTFGSGTRLTVV.

This clonotype was seen repeatedly, ten times or more. The chain combines TRBV2 with TRBJ2-1, with D perhaps matching TRBD1 (6 bases). The CDR3 length is 14 residues. Germline V CDR1 and CDR2: SNHLY, FYNNEI. Trimming stripped 3 bases from V and 6 bases from J, with 12 bases between. CDR3 residues: CASSDRGNINEQFF. The CDR3 region has the DNA TGTGCCAGCAGTGACAGGGGCAATATCAATGAGCAGTTCTTC.

There are a few counts of this clonotype. V usage is TRBV5-1 and J usage is TRBJ2-3, with TRBD2 matching 10 bases. V was pared by 1 base and J by 2 bases, with 4 bases of the junction left unmatched. Per germline, CDR1 SGHRS and CDR2 YFSETQ. This CDR3 comprises 16 residues. CDR3 coding DNA: TGCGCCAGCAGCTTGCGGACTAGCGGAGTCACAGATACGCAGTATTTT. Translating it yields CASSLRTSGVTDTQYF.

This clonotype was observed a few times. The rearrangement joins TRBV5-1 to TRBJ2-1; 8 nucleotides match TRBD1. There are 16 residues in the CDR3. With V trimmed by 0 bases and J by 6 bases, 8 bases remained unmatched. Germline V gives CDR1 SGHRS, CDR2 YFSETQ. The chain's CDR3 is CASSLAPGGEGNEQFF. CDR3 sequence (DNA): TGCGCCAGCAGCTTGGCCCCAGGGGGCGAGGGCAATGAGCAGTTCTTC.

This clonotype was seen a few times. The genes are TRBV20-1 and TRBJ2-5; D is undetermined. V dropped 3 bases and J dropped 4 bases, with 15 bases sitting between them. This CDR3 is 14 amino acids long. The V gene's germline CDR1 is DFQATT and CDR2 SNEGSKA (reference sequence). This CDR3 reads CSASHLARLETQYF. CDR3 sequence (DNA): TGCAGTGCTAGCCACCTTGCAAGACTAGAGACCCAGTACTTC.

Ten or more counts support this clonotype. A junction end diverges from the germline sequence, so it may reflect a read error. The V gene is TRBV6-2 or TRBV6-3, the J gene TRBJ1-5, with D maybe TRBD1 (6 bases). CDR1 MNHEY and CDR2 SVGEGT come from the germline V gene. CDR3 length equals 14 residues. CDR3 DNA: TGTGCCAGCAGCAAAGGATACAGGGATCAGTCCCAGCATTTT. Its protein product is CASSKGYRDQSQHF.

The V call is TRBV4-3, the J call TRBJ2-3; 11 bases align to TRBD2. This CDR3 spans 20 amino acids. Trimming took 1 base from V and 2 from J; bases not matched to a gene: 14. CDR1 and CDR2 from the germline V gene are LGHNA and YSLEER. The CDR3 sequence: CASSQVPLFLAGGTTDTQYF. The DNA of the CDR3 is TGCGCCAGCAGCCAAGTTCCCCTATTCCTAGCGGGGGGCACCACAGATACGCAGTATTTT.

This clonotype was observed many times. The rearrangement links TRBV7-8 to TRBJ2-1; D gene ambiguous. Looked up from germline, CDR1 is SGHVS and CDR2 is FQNEAQ. The CDR3 covers 16 residues. V lost 3 bases and J lost 0, with 12 bases in between. CDR3 amino acids: CASSFRTRSSYNEQFF. The DNA of the CDR3 is TGTGCCAGCAGCTTCCGGACCCGAAGCTCCTACAATGAGCAGTTCTTC.

This clonotype has more than one count but fewer than ten. The V gene is TRBV11-3, the J gene TRBJ2-3, with TRBD2 identical over 9 bases. The J segment lost 0 bases and the V segment lost 4 bases, leaving 11 bases of the junction unmatched. The CDR3 contains 18 residues. The germline V gene has CDR1 SGHNT and CDR2 YENEEA. The CDR3 loop reads CASSSARGGYSSTDTQYF. The CDR3 DNA is TGTGCCAGCAGCTCGGCGCGGGGGGGCTACTCTAGCACAGATACGCAGTATTTT.

This clonotype has at least ten counts. V is TRBV20-1 and J is TRBJ2-3; D not resolved. The CDR3 has 15 amino acids. Trimming removed 2 bases at V and 1 base at J, with 13 bases between. Germline values: CDR1 DFQATT, CDR2 SNEGSKA (reference sequence). The CDR3 spells CSARKLLRGTDTQYF. In DNA form, the CDR3 reads TGCAGTGCTAGAAAGTTACTAAGGGGCACAGATACGCAGTATTTT.